The 12 T cell receptor beta chains listed next were all sequenced from one sample in a study of tissue T cells after allogeneic stem cell transplantation (dated by TCRdb to 2021 to 2024). Libraries were built with the immunoSEQ multiplex PCR assay. TCRdb carries this immuneACCESS record with in-frame sequences only. Its versions omit some clonotypes, under half of them owing to an unresolved V gene in the studies checked, with the rest unexplained. Recorded for this sample are around 6,000 clones; roughly half of them occurred a single time. Approximately 10% of the sample comes from the top ten. The time point label here, explained by the study, means: mouse harvest day 7 after allogeneic transplant. Each mouse graft, delivered by tail vein injection, combined 10^6 splenic CD5+ T cells with 10^7 T-cell-depleted bone marrow cells. Input material: gut tissue. The receptors shown here come from a female BALB/c mouse given C57BL/6 T cells with graft-versus-host disease after an allogeneic hematopoietic cell transplant.

Notes on this clone: Any gene name here is a mouse gene name. The CDR3 end lies 1 residue beyond the end of the read and is filled in from the germline J gene. The V call is TRBV15, the J call TRBJ1-5; a possible D gene is TRBD1 (5 bases). This CDR3 spans 13 amino acids. Germline V CDR1 and CDR2: SGHND, FRSKSL. Trimming removed 5 bases at V and 0 bases at J, with 5 bases between. The CDR3: CASSQGNNQAPLF. The DNA read from the CDR3 is TGTGCCAGCAGTCAGGGTAACAACCAGGCTCCGCTT.

Comments on this clone: Any gene name here is a mouse gene name. The read ends 1 residue before the CDR3 terminus; that terminus is restored from the germline J gene. The chain combines TRBV26 with TRBJ1-4; TRBD1 agrees at 8 bases. Germline-derived CDR1 and CDR2 are KGHPV and FQNQEV (reference sequence). Losses at the gene ends were 5 bases for V and 0 bases for J; bases not matched to a gene: 2. The CDR3 has 15 amino acids. The CDR3 DNA, read in part, is TGTGCCAGCAGTTGGACAGGGCTTTCCAACGAAAGATTATTT. Its protein is CASSWTGLSNERLF. The CDR3 in full is CASSWTGLSNERLFF.

Of note for this clone: Genes and germline come from the mouse. Read sequence stops 1 residue before the CDR3 end, and the germline J gene provides the missing end. This chain links TRBV3 with TRBJ2-4; D ambiguous. CDR1 SNHLY and CDR2 FYNGKV come from the germline V gene (reference sequence). This CDR3 spans 14 amino acids. The ends were cut back, 4 bases at V and 0 bases at J, with 8 bases in the middle. This CDR3 is CASSSDSSQNTLYF. CDR3 DNA, as far as it was read: TGTGCCAGCAGCTCTGACTCTAGTCAAAACACCTTGTAC.

On this clone itself: Gene names and germline match the mouse. The read ends 1 residue before the CDR3 terminus; that terminus is restored from the germline J gene. The J gene is TRBJ2-4, the V gene TRBV3; D is uncertain. The CDR3 runs 14 residues. Deletions cut 5 bases from V and 0 bases from J, with 9 bases between. The germline V gene has CDR1 SNHLY and CDR2 FYNGKV (reference sequence). The CDR3 bases that were read are TGTGCCAGCAGCCTGGACCGCAGTCAAAACACCTTGTAC. Translated, it gives CASSLDRSQNTLY. The whole CDR3 sequence is CASSLDRSQNTLYF.

In its sample, this clone ranks as medium-sized. Germline and genes here are mouse. The read gets to within 1 residue of the CDR3 end, and the germline J gene fills in the rest. The chain is built from TRBV26 and TRBJ1-2; D is perhaps TRBD1 (6 bases). Between the trimmed V and J ends, which lost 6 bases and 0 bases, there was a span of 11 bases. The CDR3 is 14 residues long. The germline CDR1 and CDR2 sequences are KGHPV and FQNQEV (reference sequence). The part of the CDR3 DNA that was read is TGTGCCAGCAGACCGGGACACCCAAACTCCGACTACACC. It specifies CASRPGHPNSDYT. The whole CDR3 protein is CASRPGHPNSDYTF.

Concerning this clone: The listed genes are named as in mouse. Read coverage stops 1 residue before the CDR3 terminus; the germline J gene supplies the remainder. This chain joins TRBV26 and TRBJ2-1; 8 bases line up with TRBD2. The V gene's germline CDR1 is KGHPV and CDR2 FQNQEV (reference sequence). Trimming cost V 5 bases and J 4 bases; bases outside gene matches: 4. The CDR3 length is 14 residues. CDR3 bases read: TGTGCCAGCAGTTTCGGACTGGGTTATGCTGAGCAGTTC. It is translated as CASSFGLGYAEQF. The full CDR3 protein reads CASSFGLGYAEQFF.

By share, this clone counts as large. Gene names refer to mouse genes. With the read ending 1 residue before the CDR3 end, the germline J gene is used to fill in that end. The chain has TRBV12-2 and TRBJ1-5, with D hard to call. This CDR3 spans 13 amino acids. Germline V gene data show CDR1 as SGHLS and CDR2 as HYDKME. V lost 0 bases, J lost 2 bases, and 4 bases lay in between. The sequenced CDR3 bases are TGTGCCAGCTCTCTCCCAGACAACCAGGCTCCGCTT. Translated, it gives CASSLPDNQAPL. The full CDR3 sequence reads CASSLPDNQAPLF.

Comment on this clone: Mouse germline and gene names are used. CDR3 loop: CASRTGTGVAEQFF. The covered CDR3 bases are TGTGCTAGCAGGACCGGGACAGGGGTGGCTGAGCAGTTC. This chain joins TRBV29 and TRBJ2-1; 10 nucleotides match TRBD1. The read ends 1 residue shy of where the CDR3 ends; the end is completed using the germline J gene. The trim removed 6 bases at V and 7 bases at J, leaving 6 bases unmatched. The CDR3 has 14 amino acids. CDR1 is MSHET, CDR2 SYDVDS, per germline.

In regard to this clone: The genes and germline here are from mouse. The read ends 1 residue shy of where the CDR3 ends; the end is completed using the germline J gene. The V gene is TRBV12-2, the J gene TRBJ1-4; TRBD1 matches at 7 bases. J lost 0 bases, V lost 6 bases, and 0 bases had no gene match. This CDR3 contains 13 residues. Germline-derived CDR1 and CDR2 are SGHLS and HYDKME. CDR3 DNA, as far as it was read: TGTGCCAGCGGGACAGTTTCCAACGAAAGATTATTT. Translating it yields CASGTVSNERLF. The full CDR3 is CASGTVSNERLFF.

With regard to this clone: Gene names are the mouse ones. From the germline J gene comes the end of the CDR3, since the read stops 1 residue before it. The chain employs TRBV13-3 and TRBJ2-5; a weak D match, TRBD1 (6 bases). The germline CDR1 and CDR2 sequences are NNHDY and SYVADS. Deletions cut 3 bases from V and 6 bases from J, with 8 bases between. The CDR3 covers 12 residues. The CDR3 region is CASSARGDTQYF. Incomplete CDR3 DNA: TGTGCCAGCAGTGCCAGGGGCGACACCCAGTAC.

A note on this clone: Gene names follow the mouse nomenclature. Read data end 1 residue before the CDR3 end; the end is taken from the germline J gene. The V call is TRBV20, the J call TRBJ1-1; 7 bases fit TRBD1. Germline loops: CDR1 GFQATS, CDR2 STVNSAI. The junction had 5 bases not matched to a gene; V was cut back by 0 bases and J by 4 bases. The CDR3 has 14 amino acids. CDR3 region: CGARDGGGATEVFF. Partial CDR3 DNA: TGTGGTGCTAGGGATGGAGGGGGCGCCACAGAAGTCTTC.

Comments on this clone: Genes here carry mouse names. The CDR3 end falls 1 residue outside the read, so it is completed with the germline J gene. The V gene is TRBV26, the J gene TRBJ2-3; D call uncertain. The V and J ends lost 2 bases and 0 bases respectively, with 6 bases between them. There are 14 residues in the CDR3. CDR1 is KGHPV and CDR2 is FQNQEV in the germline V gene (reference sequence). The covered CDR3 bases are TGTGCCAGCAGTCTGGACAATAGTGCAGAAACGCTGTAT. Translating gives CASSLDNSAETLY. From start to end, the CDR3 is CASSLDNSAETLYF.